This T cell receptor beta chain derives from a study of blood T cell repertoires in COVID-19. Study-wide context: The study drew acute and convalescent COVID-19 samples from the United States, Italy and Spain. PBMCs, B-cell-depleted T cells, or T cells were the source of the cDNA or gDNA that made up the material.

Germline CDR1 SEHNR, CDR2 FQNEAQ (reference sequence). The CDR3 runs to 14 residues. Trimming stripped 7 bases from V and 0 bases from J, with 13 bases between. Per the original methods: Amplification of reference gene primers was used by the study to estimate nucleated cell counts. Here immunoSEQ multiplex PCR was the method, and the copy in TCRdb shows in-frame clones only, minus some. Clone size and V and J calls were adopted from that table, with D and trimming inferred from the DNA. The table lists roughly 110,000 clones, about 85% of them singletons. The source of this sequence is a man aged 35 to 55 with acute or convalescent COVID-19. This chain connects TRBV7-9 to TRBJ2-7, with D possibly being TRBD2 (5 bases). Sequenced input: peripheral blood. The CDR3 protein is CASTPTRDSYEQYF. The DNA for the CDR3 is TGTGCCAGCACCCCCACGAGGGACTCCTACGAGCAGTACTTC.